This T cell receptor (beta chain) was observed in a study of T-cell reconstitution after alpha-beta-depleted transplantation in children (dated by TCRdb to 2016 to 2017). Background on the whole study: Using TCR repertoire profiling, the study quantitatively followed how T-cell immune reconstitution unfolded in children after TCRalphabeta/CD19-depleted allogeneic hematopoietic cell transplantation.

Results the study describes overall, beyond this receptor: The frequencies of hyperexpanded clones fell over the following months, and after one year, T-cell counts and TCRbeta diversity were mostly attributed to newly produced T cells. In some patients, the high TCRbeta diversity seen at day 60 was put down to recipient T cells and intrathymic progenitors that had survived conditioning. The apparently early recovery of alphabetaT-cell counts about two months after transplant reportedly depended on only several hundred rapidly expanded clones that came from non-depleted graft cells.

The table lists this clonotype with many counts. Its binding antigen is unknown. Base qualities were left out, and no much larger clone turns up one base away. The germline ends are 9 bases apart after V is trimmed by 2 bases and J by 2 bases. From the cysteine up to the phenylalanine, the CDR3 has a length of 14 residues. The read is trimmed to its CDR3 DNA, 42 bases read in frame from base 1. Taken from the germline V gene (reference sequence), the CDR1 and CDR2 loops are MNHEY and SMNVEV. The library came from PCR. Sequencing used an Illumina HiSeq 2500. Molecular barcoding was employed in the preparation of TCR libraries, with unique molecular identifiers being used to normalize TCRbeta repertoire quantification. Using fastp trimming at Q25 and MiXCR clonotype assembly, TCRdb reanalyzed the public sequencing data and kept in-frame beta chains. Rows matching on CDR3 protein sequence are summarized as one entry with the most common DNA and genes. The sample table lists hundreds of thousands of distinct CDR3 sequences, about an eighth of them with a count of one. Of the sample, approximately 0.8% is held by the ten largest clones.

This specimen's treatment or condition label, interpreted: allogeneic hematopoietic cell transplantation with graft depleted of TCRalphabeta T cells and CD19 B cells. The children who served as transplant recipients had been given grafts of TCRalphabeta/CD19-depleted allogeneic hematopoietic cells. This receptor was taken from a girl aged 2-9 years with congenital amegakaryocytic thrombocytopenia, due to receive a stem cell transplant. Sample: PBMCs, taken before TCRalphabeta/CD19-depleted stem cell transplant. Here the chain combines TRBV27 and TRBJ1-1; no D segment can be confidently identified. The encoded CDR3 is CASSLGTENTEAFF. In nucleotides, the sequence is TGTGCCAGCAGTTTAGGAACGGAAAACACTGAAGCTTTCTTT.